This T cell receptor (beta chain) stems from a study of T-cell reconstitution after alpha-beta-depleted transplantation in children. The authors prepared the TCRbeta library with unique molecular identifiers. From the PCR reads, TCRdb called clonotypes with MiXCR, one entry per CDR3 protein. This sample has some 290,000 distinct CDR3 sequences, with around 9.6% found just once. With 4 bases removed from V and 6 bases from J, the gap between germline ends came to 14 bases. The CDR3 consists of 14 residues. Germline lookup yields CDR1 SGHDN and CDR2 FVKESK. In this sample, this clonotype turned up many times.

The clonotype was recovered from a human donor who donated a stem cell graft to a child with SCID. Specimen: PBMCs from the stem cell graft donor, collected from the stem cell graft. V usage is TRBV14 and J usage is TRBJ2-3, with D uncertain. CDR3 sequence: CASSPIISADTQYF. Written as DNA, the CDR3 is TGTGCCAGCAGCCCGATTATCTCGGCCGATACGCAGTATTTT.